The 6 T cell receptor beta chains below all came from one sample that was sequenced in a study of radiotherapy plus CTLA-4 blockade in lung cancer. Using immunoSEQ multiplex PCR, the repertoire was profiled, and TCRdb retains in-frame clones only, with some absent. Counted here are 25,000 to 30,000 clones, around 79% occurring once; the ten biggest clones make up 20% to 25%. Here the sequenced sample was peripheral blood, taken from a patient treated with radiotherapy plus ipilimumab. These TCRs come from a human donor with non-small cell lung cancer that progressed on radiotherapy plus ipilimumab.

This chain uses TRBV2 with TRBJ2-7; D not resolved. Trimming shortened V by 6 bases and J by 6 bases, and 9 bases separated the two germline ends. CDR3 size: 11 residues. Germline CDR1 SNHLY, CDR2 FYNNEI. The DNA of the CDR3 is TGTGCCAGCAGATTTTTTGGCGAGCAGTACTTC. This sequence encodes CASRFFGEQYF.

The chain joins TRBV7-9 to TRBJ2-2; no firm D call. Trimming stripped 1 base from V and 6 bases from J, with 9 bases between. The CDR3 loop spans 14 amino acids. The germline V gene encodes CDR1 SEHNR and CDR2 FQNEAQ (reference sequence). DNA of the CDR3: TGTGCCAGCAGCTTAGGAGGCCTTCCCGGGGAGCTGTTTTTT. This sequence encodes CASSLGGLPGELFF.

This chain connects TRBV2 to TRBJ2-3; no firm D call. Per germline, CDR1 SNHLY and CDR2 FYNNEI. The V end lost 0 bases, the J end lost 5 bases, and 12 bases lay between the germline ends. The CDR3 has 15 residues. The CDR3 DNA reads TGTGCCAGCAGTGAAGCGACGGATTCGGAAGATACGCAGTATTTT. This gives the protein CASSEATDSEDTQYF.

The V and J genes are TRBV11-2 and TRBJ2-1; D perhaps matches TRBD2 (5 bases). The CDR3 totals 15 residues. Trimming took 5 bases from V and 0 from J, leaving 11 bases between them. Germline CDR1 and CDR2: SGHAT and FQNNGV. The chain's CDR3 is CASSPRRLSYNEQFF. The CDR3 coding sequence is TGTGCCAGCAGCCCGAGGAGGCTCTCCTACAATGAGCAGTTCTTC.

This clone was counted only a few times. The V call is TRBV10-3, the J call TRBJ1-6, with TRBD1 matching 7 bases. Germline V gene data show CDR1 as ENHRY and CDR2 as SYGVKD. The CDR3 is 13 amino acids. The V and J ends lost 10 bases and 7 bases, in that order; junction bases with no gene match: 7. In DNA form, the CDR3 reads TGTGCCACCACAGGGGAGAGAAATTCACCCCTCCACTTT. This sequence encodes CATTGERNSPLHF.

The chain joins TRBV4-1 to TRBJ2-7; possible D gene TRBD2, 7 bases. The CDR3 sequence is 16 residues long. With 0 bases removed from V and 2 bases from J, the gap between germline ends came to 14 bases. Germline loops: CDR1 MGHRA, CDR2 YSYEKL. CDR3 nucleotide sequence: TGCGCCAGCAGCCAAGATCGGGGGGCAGGAACCTACGAGCAGTACTTC. Protein product: CASSQDRGAGTYEQYF.